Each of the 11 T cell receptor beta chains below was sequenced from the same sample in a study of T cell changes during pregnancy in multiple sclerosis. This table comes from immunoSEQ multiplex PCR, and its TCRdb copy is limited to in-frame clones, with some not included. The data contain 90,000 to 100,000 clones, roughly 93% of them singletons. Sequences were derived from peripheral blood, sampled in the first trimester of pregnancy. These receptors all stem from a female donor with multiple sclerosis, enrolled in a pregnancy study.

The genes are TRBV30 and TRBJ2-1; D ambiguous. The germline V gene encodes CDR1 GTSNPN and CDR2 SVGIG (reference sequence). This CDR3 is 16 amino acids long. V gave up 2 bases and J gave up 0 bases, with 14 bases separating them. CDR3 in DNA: TGTGCCTGGAGTTATTCATTGGTGAGCTCCTACAATGAGCAGTTCTTC. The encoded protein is CAWSYSLVSSYNEQFF.

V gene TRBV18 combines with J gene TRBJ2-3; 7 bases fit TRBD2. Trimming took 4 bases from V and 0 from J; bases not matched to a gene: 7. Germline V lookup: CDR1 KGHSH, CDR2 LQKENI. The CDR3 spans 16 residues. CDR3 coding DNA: TGTGCCAGCTCACTACAAGCGGGGCTTAGCACAGATACGCAGTATTTT. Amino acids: CASSLQAGLSTDTQYF.

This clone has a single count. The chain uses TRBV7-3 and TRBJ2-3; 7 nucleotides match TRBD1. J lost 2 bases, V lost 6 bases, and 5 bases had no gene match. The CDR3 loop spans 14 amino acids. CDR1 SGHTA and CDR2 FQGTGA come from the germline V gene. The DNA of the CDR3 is TGTGCCAGCAGTTCGGGACAGATCACAGATACGCAGTATTTT. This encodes CASSSGQITDTQYF.

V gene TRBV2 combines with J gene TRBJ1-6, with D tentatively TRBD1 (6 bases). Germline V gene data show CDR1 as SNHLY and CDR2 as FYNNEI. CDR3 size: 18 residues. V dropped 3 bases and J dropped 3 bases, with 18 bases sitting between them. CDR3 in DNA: TGTGCCAGCAGTGATCCCGAGGACAGTGGCCTCTATAATTCACCCCTCCACTTT. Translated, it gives CASSDPEDSGLYNSPLHF.

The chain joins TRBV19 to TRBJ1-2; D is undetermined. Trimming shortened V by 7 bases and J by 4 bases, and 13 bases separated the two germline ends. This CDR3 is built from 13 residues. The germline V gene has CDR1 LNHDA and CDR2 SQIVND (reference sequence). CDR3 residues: CASTDKKIYGYTF. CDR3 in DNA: TGTGCCAGTACAGACAAGAAAATCTATGGCTACACCTTC.

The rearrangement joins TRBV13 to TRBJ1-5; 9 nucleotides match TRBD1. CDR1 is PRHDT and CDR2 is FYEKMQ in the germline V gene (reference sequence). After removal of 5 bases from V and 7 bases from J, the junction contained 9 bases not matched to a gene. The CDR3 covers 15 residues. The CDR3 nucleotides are TGTGCCAGCAGCGAATGGGGGACAGGGAAACAGCCCCAGCATTTT. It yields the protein CASSEWGTGKQPQHF.

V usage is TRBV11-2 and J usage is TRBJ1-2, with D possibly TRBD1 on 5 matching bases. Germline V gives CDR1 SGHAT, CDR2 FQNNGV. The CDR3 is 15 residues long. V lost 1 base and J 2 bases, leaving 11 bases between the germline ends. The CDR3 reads CASSLGGAANYGYTF. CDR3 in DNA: TGTGCCAGCAGCTTAGGGGGCGCAGCGAACTATGGCTACACCTTC. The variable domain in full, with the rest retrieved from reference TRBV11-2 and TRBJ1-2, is EAGVAQSPRYKIIEKRQSVAFWCNPISGHATLYWYQQILGQGPKLLIQFQNNGVVDDSQLPKDRFSAERLKGVDSTLKIQPAKLEDSAVYLCASSLGGAANYGYTFGSGTRLTVV.

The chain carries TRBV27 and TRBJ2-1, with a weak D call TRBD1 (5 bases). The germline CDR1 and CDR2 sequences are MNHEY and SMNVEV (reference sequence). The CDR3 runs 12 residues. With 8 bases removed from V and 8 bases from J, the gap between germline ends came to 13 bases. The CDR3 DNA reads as TGTGCCAGCTCTACAGGTCTCGATGAGCAGTTCTTC. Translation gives CASSTGLDEQFF.

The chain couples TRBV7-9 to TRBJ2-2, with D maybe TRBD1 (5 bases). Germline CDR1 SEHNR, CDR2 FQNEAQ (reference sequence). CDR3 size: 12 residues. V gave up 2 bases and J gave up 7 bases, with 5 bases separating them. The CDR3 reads CASSLQGGELFF. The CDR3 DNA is TGTGCCAGCAGCTTACAGGGCGGGGAGCTGTTTTTT.

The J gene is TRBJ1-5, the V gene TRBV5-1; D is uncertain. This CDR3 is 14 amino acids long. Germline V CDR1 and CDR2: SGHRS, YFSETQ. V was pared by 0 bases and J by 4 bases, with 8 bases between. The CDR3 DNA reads TGCGCCAGCAGCTTGGAGGGCGGGAATCAGCCCCAGCATTTT. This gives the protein CASSLEGGNQPQHF.

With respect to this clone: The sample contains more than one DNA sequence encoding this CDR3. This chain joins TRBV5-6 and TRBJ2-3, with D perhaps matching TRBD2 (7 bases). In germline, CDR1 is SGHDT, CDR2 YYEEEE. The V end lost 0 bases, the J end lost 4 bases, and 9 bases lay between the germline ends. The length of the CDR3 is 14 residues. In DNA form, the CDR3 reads TGTGCCAGCAGCTTGGGGGGGGGCGCAGATACGCAGTATTTT. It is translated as CASSLGGGADTQYF.